This T cell receptor (beta chain) comes out of a study of blood T cell repertoires in COVID-19. Study background: Some COVID-19 samples were acute and others convalescent; all came from the United States, Italy and Spain. PBMCs, B-cell-depleted T cells, or T cells provided the cDNA or gDNA that made up the material.

Trimming took 0 bases from V and 2 from J, leaving 11 bases between them. The germline CDR1 and CDR2 sequences are GTSNPN and SVGIG (reference sequence). CDR3 length equals 15 residues. Under the authors' procedure: Amplified reference gene primers provided the basis for estimating nucleated cell counts. Method: immunoSEQ multiplex PCR; TCRdb's copy keeps in-frame clones and lacks some. The DNA was the basis for D and trimming; V, J and clone size are from that table. This sample has over 200,000 clones, with 65% to 85% found just once. The V gene is TRBV30, the J gene TRBJ1-5; D is perhaps TRBD1 (5 bases). Sequenced: peripheral blood. The receptor was derived from a man aged 40-55 years with active or convalescent COVID-19. The CDR3: CAWSVWEGRNQPQHF. The CDR3 nucleotides read TGTGCCTGGAGTGTATGGGAGGGACGCAATCAGCCCCAGCATTTT. The whole variable domain, filled in from reference TRBV30 and TRBJ1-5, reads SQTIHQWPATLVQPVGSPLSLECTVEGTSNPNLYWYRQAAGRGLQLLFYSVGIGQISSEVPQNLSASRPQDRQFILSSKKLLLSDSGFYLCAWSVWEGRNQPQHFGDGTRLSIL.